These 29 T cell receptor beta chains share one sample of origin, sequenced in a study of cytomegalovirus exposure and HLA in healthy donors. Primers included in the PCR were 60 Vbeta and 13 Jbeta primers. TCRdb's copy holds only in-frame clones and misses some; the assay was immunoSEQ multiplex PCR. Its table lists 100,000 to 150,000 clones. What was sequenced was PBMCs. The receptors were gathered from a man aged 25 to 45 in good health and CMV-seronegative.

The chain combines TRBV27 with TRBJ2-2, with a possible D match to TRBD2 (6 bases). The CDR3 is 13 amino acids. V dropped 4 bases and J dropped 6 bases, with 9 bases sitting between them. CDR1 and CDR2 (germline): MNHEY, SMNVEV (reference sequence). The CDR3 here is CASSWGLAGELFF. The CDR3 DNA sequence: TGTGCCAGCAGTTGGGGACTGGCCGGGGAGCTGTTTTTT.

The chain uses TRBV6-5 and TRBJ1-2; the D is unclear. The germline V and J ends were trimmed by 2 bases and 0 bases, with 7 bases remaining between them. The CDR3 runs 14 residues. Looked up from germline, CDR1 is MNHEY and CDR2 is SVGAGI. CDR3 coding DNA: TGTGCCAGCAGTTACGCAGATTCTAACTATGGCTACACCTTC. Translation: CASSYADSNYGYTF.

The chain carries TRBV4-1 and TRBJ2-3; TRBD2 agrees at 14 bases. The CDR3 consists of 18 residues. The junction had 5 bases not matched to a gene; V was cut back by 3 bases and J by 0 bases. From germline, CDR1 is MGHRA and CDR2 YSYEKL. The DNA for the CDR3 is TGCGCCAGCAGCCAGGGACTAGCGGGGGTTTCTAGCACAGATACGCAGTATTTT. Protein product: CASSQGLAGVSSTDTQYF.

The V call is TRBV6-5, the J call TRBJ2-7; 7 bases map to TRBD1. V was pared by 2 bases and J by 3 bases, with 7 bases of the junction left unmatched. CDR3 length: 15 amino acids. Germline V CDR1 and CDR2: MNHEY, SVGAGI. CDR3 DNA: TGTGCCAGCAGTTACGAGTCGGGACAGCTCTACGAGCAGTACTTC. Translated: CASSYESGQLYEQYF.

CDR3 sequence: CASSARGQRSYEQYF. CDR3 sequence (DNA): TGTGCCAGCAGTGCACGAGGACAGCGATCCTACGAGCAGTACTTC. The gene calls are TRBV2 and TRBJ2-7; possible D gene TRBD1, 6 bases. CDR3 length: 15 amino acids. Germline V gene data show CDR1 as SNHLY and CDR2 as FYNNEI. V lost 4 bases and J lost 1, with 14 bases in between.

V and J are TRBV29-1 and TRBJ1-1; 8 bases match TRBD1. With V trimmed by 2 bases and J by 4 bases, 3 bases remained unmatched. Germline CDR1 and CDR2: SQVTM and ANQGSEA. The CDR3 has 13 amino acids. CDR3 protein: CSVETGGSTEAFF. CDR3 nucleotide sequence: TGCAGCGTTGAAACAGGGGGAAGCACTGAAGCTTTCTTT.

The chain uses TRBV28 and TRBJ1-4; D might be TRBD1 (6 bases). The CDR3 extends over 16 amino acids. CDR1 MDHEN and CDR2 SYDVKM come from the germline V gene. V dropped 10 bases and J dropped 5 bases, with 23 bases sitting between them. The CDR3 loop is CATTPGARGMNEKLFF. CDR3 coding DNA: TGTGCCACCACCCCAGGGGCTAGGGGTATGAATGAAAAACTGTTTTTT.

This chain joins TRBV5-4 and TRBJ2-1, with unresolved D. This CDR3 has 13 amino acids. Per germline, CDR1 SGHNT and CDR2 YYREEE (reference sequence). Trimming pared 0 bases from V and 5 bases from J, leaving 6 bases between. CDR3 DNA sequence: TGTGCCAGCAGCTTGGCCCGAGACAATGAGCAGTTCTTC. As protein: CASSLARDNEQFF. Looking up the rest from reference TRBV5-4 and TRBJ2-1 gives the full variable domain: ETGVTQSPTHLIKTRGQQVTLRCSSQSGHNTVSWYQQALGQGPQFIFQYYREEENGRGNFPPRFSGLQFPNYSSELNVNALELDDSALYLCASSLARDNEQFFGPGTRLTVL.

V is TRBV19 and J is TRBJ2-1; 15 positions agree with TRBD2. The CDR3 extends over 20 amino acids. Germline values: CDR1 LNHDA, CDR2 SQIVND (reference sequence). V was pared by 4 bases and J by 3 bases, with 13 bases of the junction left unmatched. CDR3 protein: CASSKGRTSGRVEFYNEQFF. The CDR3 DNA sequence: TGTGCCAGTAGTAAAGGACGGACTAGCGGGAGGGTTGAATTCTACAATGAGCAGTTCTTC.

CDR3 bases: TGTGCCAGCAGTCTCGAGGGAGTTCCCCGAGAGCTGTTTTTT. Translated: CASSLEGVPRELFF. The chain carries TRBV2 and TRBJ2-2; tentatively, D is TRBD2 (5 bases). There are 14 residues in the CDR3. Per the germline V gene, CDR1 is SNHLY and CDR2 is FYNNEI. Deletions cut 5 bases from V and 11 bases from J, with 18 bases between. Combining the CDR3 with reference TRBV2 and TRBJ2-2 gives the whole variable domain EPEVTQTPSHQVTQMGQEVILRCVPISNHLYFYWYRQILGQKVEFLVSFYNNEISEKSEIFDDQFSVERPDGSNFTLKIRSTKLEDSAMYFCASSLEGVPRELFFGEGSRLTVL.

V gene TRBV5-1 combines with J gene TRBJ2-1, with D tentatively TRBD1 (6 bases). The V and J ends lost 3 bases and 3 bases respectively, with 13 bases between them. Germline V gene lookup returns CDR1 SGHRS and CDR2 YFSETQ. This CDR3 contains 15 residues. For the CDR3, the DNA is TGCGCCAGCAGCTGGGGCGCAGGGGACTACAATGAGCAGTTCTTC. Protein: CASSWGAGDYNEQFF. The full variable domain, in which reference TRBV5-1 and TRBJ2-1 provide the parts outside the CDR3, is KAGVTQTPRYLIKTRGQQVTLSCSPISGHRSVSWYQQTPGQGLQFLFEYFSETQRNKGNFPGRFSGRQFSNSRSEMNVSTLELGDSALYLCASSWGAGDYNEQFFGPGTRLTVL.

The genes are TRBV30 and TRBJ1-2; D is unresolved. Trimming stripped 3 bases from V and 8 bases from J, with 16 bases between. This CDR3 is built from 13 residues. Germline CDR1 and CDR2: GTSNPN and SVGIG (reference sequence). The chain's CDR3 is CAWRERGSRGYTF. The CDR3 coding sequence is TGTGCCTGGAGGGAACGAGGGAGCCGCGGCTACACCTTC.

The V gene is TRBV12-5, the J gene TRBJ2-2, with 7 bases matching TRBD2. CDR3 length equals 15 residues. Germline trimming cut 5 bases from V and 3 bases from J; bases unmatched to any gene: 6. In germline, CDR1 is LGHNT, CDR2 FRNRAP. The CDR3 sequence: CASGPDGGYTGELFF. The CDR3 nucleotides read TGTGCTAGTGGTCCCGACGGGGGGTACACCGGGGAGCTGTTTTTT.

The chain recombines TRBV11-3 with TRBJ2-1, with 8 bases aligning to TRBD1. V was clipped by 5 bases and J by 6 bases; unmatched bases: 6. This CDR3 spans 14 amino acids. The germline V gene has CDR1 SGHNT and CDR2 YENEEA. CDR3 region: CASSDRDRRNEQFF. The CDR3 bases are TGTGCCAGCAGCGACCGGGACAGGCGCAATGAGCAGTTCTTC.

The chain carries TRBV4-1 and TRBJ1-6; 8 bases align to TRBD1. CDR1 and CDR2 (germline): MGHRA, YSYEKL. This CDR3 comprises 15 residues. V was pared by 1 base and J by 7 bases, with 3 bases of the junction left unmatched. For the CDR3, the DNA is TGCGCCAGCAGCCAAGTGGACAGGGAGAATTCACCCCTCCACTTT. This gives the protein CASSQVDRENSPLHF.

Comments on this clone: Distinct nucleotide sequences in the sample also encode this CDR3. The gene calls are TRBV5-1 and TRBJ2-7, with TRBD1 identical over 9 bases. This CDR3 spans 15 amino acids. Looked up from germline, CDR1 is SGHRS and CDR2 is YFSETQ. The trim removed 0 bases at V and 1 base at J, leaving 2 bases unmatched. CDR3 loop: CASSLEGTGSYEQYF. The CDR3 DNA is TGCGCCAGCAGCTTGGAGGGGACAGGGTCCTACGAGCAGTACTTC.

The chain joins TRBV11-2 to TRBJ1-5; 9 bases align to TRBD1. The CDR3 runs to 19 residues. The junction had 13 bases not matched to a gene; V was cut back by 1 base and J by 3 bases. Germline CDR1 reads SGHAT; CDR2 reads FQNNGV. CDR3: CASSLGTIGQGWNNQPQHF. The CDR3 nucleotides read TGTGCCAGCAGCTTAGGGACAATCGGACAGGGGTGGAACAATCAGCCCCAGCATTTT. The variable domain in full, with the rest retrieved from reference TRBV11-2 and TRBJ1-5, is EAGVAQSPRYKIIEKRQSVAFWCNPISGHATLYWYQQILGQGPKLLIQFQNNGVVDDSQLPKDRFSAERLKGVDSTLKIQPAKLEDSAVYLCASSLGTIGQGWNNQPQHFGDGTRLSIL.

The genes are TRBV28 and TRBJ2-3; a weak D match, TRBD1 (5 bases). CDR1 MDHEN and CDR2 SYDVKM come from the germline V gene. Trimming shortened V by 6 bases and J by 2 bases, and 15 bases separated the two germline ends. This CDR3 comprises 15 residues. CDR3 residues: CASSPVRVYTDTQYF. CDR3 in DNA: TGTGCCAGCAGCCCCGTCAGGGTATACACAGATACGCAGTATTTT.

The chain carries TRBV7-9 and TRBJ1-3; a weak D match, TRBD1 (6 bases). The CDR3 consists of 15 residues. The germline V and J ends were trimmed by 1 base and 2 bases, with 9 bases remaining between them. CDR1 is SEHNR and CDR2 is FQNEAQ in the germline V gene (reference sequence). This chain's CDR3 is CASSLVSGAGNTIYF. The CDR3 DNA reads TGTGCCAGCAGCTTAGTTTCAGGGGCTGGAAACACCATATATTTT.

CDR3 region: CATSRDNNYGYTF. The DNA of the CDR3 is TGTGCCACCAGCAGGGACAATAACTATGGCTACACCTTC. This chain connects TRBV15 to TRBJ1-2; D perhaps matches TRBD1 (5 bases). The V end was cut by 3 bases, the J end by 1 base, with 6 bases between. CDR3 length equals 13 residues. CDR1 is LNHNV, CDR2 YYDKDF, per germline (reference sequence).

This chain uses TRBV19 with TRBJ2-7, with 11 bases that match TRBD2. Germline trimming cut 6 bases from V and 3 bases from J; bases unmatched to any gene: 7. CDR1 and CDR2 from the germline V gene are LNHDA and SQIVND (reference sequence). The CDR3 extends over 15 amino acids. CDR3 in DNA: TGTGCCAGTAGAAGGGGGCTAGCGGGAGGCTACGAGCAGTACTTC. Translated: CASRRGLAGGYEQYF.

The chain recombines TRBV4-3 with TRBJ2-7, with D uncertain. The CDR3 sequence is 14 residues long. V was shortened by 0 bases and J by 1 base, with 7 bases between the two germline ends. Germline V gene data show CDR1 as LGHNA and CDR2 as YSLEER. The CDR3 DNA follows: TGCGCCAGCAGCCAAGATAGTTTGTCCTACGAGCAGTACTTC. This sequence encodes CASSQDSLSYEQYF.

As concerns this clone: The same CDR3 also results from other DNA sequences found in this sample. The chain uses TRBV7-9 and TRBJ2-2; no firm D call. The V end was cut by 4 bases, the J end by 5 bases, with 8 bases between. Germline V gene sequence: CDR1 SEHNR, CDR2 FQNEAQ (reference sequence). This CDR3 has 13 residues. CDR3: CASSSLNTGELFF. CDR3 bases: TGTGCCAGCAGCTCCCTTAATACCGGGGAGCTGTTTTTT.

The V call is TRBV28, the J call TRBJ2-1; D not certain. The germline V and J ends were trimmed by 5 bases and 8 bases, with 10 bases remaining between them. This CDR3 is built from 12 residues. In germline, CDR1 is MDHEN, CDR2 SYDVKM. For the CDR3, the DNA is TGTGCCAGCAGTCCCTATATCTATGAGCAGTTCTTC. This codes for CASSPYIYEQFF. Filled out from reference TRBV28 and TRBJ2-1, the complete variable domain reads DVKVTQSSRYLVKRTGEKVFLECVQDMDHENMFWYRQDPGLGLRLIYFSYDVKMKEKGDIPEGYSVSREKKERFSLILESASTNQTSMYLCASSPYIYEQFFGPGTRLTVL.

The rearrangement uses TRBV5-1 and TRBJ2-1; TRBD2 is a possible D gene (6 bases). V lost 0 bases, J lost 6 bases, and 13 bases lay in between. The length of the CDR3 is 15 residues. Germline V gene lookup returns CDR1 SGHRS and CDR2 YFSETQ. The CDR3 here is CASSLGGNTGNEQFF. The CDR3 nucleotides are TGCGCCAGCAGCTTGGGCGGGAACACAGGCAATGAGCAGTTCTTC.

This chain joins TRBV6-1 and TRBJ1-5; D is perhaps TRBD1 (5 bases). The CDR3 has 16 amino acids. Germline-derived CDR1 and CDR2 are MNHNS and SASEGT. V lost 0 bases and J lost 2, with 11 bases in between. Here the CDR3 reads CASSEASGEGNQPQHF. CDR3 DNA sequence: TGTGCCAGCAGTGAAGCGTCGGGGGAAGGCAATCAGCCCCAGCATTTT.

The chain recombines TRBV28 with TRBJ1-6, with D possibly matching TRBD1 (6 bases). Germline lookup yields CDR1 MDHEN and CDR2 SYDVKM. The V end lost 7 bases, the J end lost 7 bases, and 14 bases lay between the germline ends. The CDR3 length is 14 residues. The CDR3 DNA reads TGTGCCAGCACCCTATTGAGGGGGAATTCACCCCTCCACTTT. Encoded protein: CASTLLRGNSPLHF.

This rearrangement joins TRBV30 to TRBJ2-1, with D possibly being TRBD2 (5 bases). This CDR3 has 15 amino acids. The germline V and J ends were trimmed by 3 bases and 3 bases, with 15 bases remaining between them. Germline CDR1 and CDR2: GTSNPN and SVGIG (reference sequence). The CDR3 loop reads CAWSPRAKHYNEQFF. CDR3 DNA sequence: TGTGCCTGGAGCCCGAGGGCGAAACACTACAATGAGCAGTTCTTC.

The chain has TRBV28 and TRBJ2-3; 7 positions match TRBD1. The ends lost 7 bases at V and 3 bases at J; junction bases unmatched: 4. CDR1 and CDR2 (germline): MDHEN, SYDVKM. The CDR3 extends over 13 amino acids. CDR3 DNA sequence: TGTGCCAGCATCAGGACAGGAACAGATACGCAGTATTTT. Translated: CASIRTGTDTQYF.